This T cell receptor (beta chain) was obtained from a study of graft-versus-host responses after intestinal transplantation. Study in general: Once they had received anti-thymocyte globulin induction, all recipients took tacrolimus and steroids for 2 to 4 years. Findings and limits, study-wide: High graft-versus-host to host-versus-graft clonal ratios were seen in allografts of patients with graft-donor T cell macrochimerism. After transplant, early declines in HvG clones were associated with peak levels of circulating GvH clones.

Method: immunoSEQ multiplex PCR; TCRdb's copy keeps in-frame clones and lacks some. The table includes about 23,000 clones, about 45% detected once. With 10 bases removed from V and 0 bases from J, the gap between germline ends came to 19 bases. This CDR3 is 16 amino acids long. Looked up from germline, CDR1 is LNHDA and CDR2 is SQIVND (reference sequence). Irradiated, violet-dye-labeled stimulator cells, around 200,000 in number, were plated with around 200,000 CFSE-labeled responder cells. The authors sorted proliferating CFSE-low CD3+CD4+ and CD3+CD8+ responders after the reaction. The TCR sequence derives from a human patient who was an organ donor for intestinal transplantation. The sequenced sample was alloreactive CD8+ T cells from a mixed lymphocyte reaction culture, obtained before transplantation. This sample's subset: CFSE-low proliferating T cells sorted from roughly six-day pre-transplant mixed lymphocyte reaction (GvH or HvG direction). V is TRBV19 and J is TRBJ1-5; D might be TRBD1 (6 bases). The CDR3 reads CAILRGSRYSNQPQHF. As DNA, the CDR3 is TGTGCCATATTAAGGGGGTCGAGGTATAGCAATCAGCCCCAGCATTTT. The full variable domain, in which reference TRBV19 and TRBJ1-5 provide the parts outside the CDR3, is DGGITQSPKYLFRKEGQNVTLSCEQNLNHDAMYWYRQDPGQGLRLIYYSQIVNDFQKGDIAEGYSVSREKKESFPLTVTSAQKNPTAFYLCAILRGSRYSNQPQHFGDGTRLSIL.